This T cell receptor beta chain was retrieved from a study of OX40 agonist ivuxolimab in advanced cancers. For context, the study as a whole: Ivuxolimab was an agonistic, fully human IgG2 monoclonal antibody directed against OX40 (CD134), a costimulatory receptor. Intravenous ivuxolimab was administered to patients every 2 weeks at six dose levels: 0.01, 0.1, 0.3, 1.5, 3 and 10 mg/kg. Among the 50 to 55 dose-escalation patients, about 19 had hepatocellular carcinoma, about 15 melanoma, 9 renal cell carcinoma and 9 head and neck cancer. The dose-escalation cohort was about 87% male with a mean age of approximately 59 years, ranging from 23 to 79. Prior anti-PD-1, anti-PD-L1 or anti-CTLA-4 therapy was permitted, and 30% to 45% of dose-escalation patients had received checkpoint inhibitors. Three dose-escalation patients achieved partial responses, one with hepatocellular carcinoma and two with cutaneous melanoma. Peripheral TCRbeta sequencing was intended to test whether TCR sequence diversity was altered and clonal T-cell expansion was caused by ivuxolimab. The monotherapy dose-escalation portion (N of about 50 patients) of the phase I ivuxolimab trial is reported in the paper. The investigation overall reported the following: Low levels of normalized T-cell clonal expansion were also seen in some patients who did not respond. After ivuxolimab, more expanded clones were found on average in CD8+ T cells than in CD4+ T cells. In the 0.1-3.0 mg/kg groups, partial responders had among the lowest normalized peripheral clonal expansion, particularly in CD8+ T cells. At doses of 0.1 to 3.0 mg/kg, clonal expansion of both CD4+ and CD8+ T cells in blood was seen between baseline and week 6. The antigen specificity of the peripheral T cells that underwent clonal expansion was not determined.

CDR1 and CDR2, per the germline V gene, are SGHVS and FNYEAQ. The CDR3 goes from the cysteine to the phenylalanine over 13 residues. Only the CDR3 portion is preserved as DNA: 39 bases, with reading frame beginning at the first base. Deletion took 2 bases off V and 5 bases off J, with a span of 7 bases between the germline ends. In regard to this clone: There is no known antigen for this receptor. No much larger clone is present one base from it, and per-base qualities are unavailable.

The trial excluded patients who had a history of autoimmune disease or were on systemic immunosuppression. Peripheral blood for TCR sequencing was drawn from every dose cohort at baseline, at cycle 4 day 1 and at cycle 7 day 1. The samples were drawn from a first-in-human, open-label, multicenter phase I dose-escalation trial of ivuxolimab. Adults with locally advanced or metastatic melanoma, renal cell, hepatocellular, or head and neck squamous cell carcinoma were enrolled in the trial. Before TCR sequencing, CD4+ and CD8+ T cells were separately sorted from peripheral blood. To sequence the TCRbeta CDR3 region, genomic DNA was isolated from the sorted cells. The immunoSEQ Assay was used for sequencing of TCRbeta CDR3 regions. As stored in TCRdb, this immuneACCESS dataset retains in-frame rearrangements with V and J assigned. A fraction of the clones does not appear; measured against another copy, unresolved V genes explain less than half of the discrepancy, and the remainder lacks a known reason. The table for this sample lists about 77,000 clones; over 85% of them were counted only once. Around 0.3% of the sample rests with the top ten.

The sequence derives from an adult with an advanced solid tumor such as melanoma, head and neck, liver or kidney cancer. This sample comprised CD4+ or CD8+ T cells sorted from blood, obtained in a trial of the OX40 agonist ivuxolimab. The sequence is built from TRBV7-6 and TRBJ2-1; the D gene cannot be named for sure. CDR3 region: CASSLSRHNEQFF. The sequenced DNA is TGTGCCAGCAGCTTAAGCAGACACAATGAGCAGTTCTTC.